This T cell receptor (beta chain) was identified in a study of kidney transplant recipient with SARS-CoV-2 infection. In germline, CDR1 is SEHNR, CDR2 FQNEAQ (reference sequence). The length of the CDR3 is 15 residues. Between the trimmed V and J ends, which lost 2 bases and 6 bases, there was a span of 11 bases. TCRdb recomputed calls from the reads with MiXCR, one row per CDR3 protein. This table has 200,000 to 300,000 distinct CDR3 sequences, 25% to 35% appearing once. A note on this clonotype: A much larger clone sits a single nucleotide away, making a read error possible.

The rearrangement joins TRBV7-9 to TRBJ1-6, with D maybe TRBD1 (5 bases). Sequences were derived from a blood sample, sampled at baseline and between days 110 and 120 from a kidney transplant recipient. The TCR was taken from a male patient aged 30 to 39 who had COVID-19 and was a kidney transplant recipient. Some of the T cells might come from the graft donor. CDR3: CASSLRADSNSPLHF. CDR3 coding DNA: TGTGCCAGCAGCTTACGGGCAGACAGTAATTCACCCCTCCACTTT.